Each of the 2 T cell receptor beta chains below was sequenced from the same sample in a study of CD4 T cell repertoires in COVID-19. The memory T cells were sequenced right after ex vivo isolation, without culture. TCRdb's copy holds only in-frame clones and misses some; the assay was immunoSEQ multiplex PCR. The sample contains 23,000 or so clones, around nine tenths of which appear only once. Sequenced here: central memory CD4+ T cells from blood, sampled before the COVID-19 pandemic. The receptors were gathered from a human donor who had COVID-19.

V usage is TRBV7-2 and J usage is TRBJ1-2, with D hard to call. The CDR3 has 14 amino acids. Germline CDR1 SGHTA, CDR2 FQGNSA. Trimming shortened V by 0 bases and J by 4 bases, and 9 bases separated the two germline ends. The CDR3 here is CASSLATAVYGYTF. The CDR3 nucleotides are TGTGCCAGCAGCTTAGCCACAGCAGTCTATGGCTACACCTTC.

This clone has just one count. The chain has TRBV7-2 and TRBJ2-4; 9 nucleotides match TRBD2. Looked up from germline, CDR1 is SGHTA and CDR2 is FQGNSA. Trimming took 1 base from V and 5 from J; bases not matched to a gene: 9. The CDR3 loop spans 17 amino acids. The CDR3 region has the DNA TGTGCCAGCAGCTTAGGAAGGCGGGAGGGCCCCCAAAACATTCAGTACTTC. Translating gives CASSLGRREGPQNIQYF.